This T cell receptor beta chain originates from a study of T cells in pancreatic ductal adenocarcinoma. Findings and caveats of the study: Tumor and blood clonality did not differ significantly, about 0.112 versus 0.072.

No neoadjuvant therapy was given to the selected pancreatic ductal adenocarcinoma patients before their surgery. Sequencing used immunoSEQ multiplex PCR; TCRdb keeps in-frame clones, though not all of them. This sample has roughly 100,000 clones; 90% to 95% occur once, and the top ten carry 2.5% to 3.5%. In its sample, this clone was seen once. No antigen is known for it. This CDR3 is built from 11 residues. V was pared by 6 bases and J by 7 bases, with 12 bases between. The V gene's germline CDR1 is GTSNPN and CDR2 SVGIG (reference sequence). The V gene is TRBV30, the J gene TRBJ1-1; tentatively, D is TRBD1 (6 bases). The sample was PBMCs. The receptor's source is a human donor with pancreatic ductal adenocarcinoma. The CDR3 reads CACTGYGEAFF. The CDR3 DNA sequence: TGTGCCTGTACAGGGTATGGTGAAGCTTTCTTT.